Each of the 20 T cell receptor beta chains below was sequenced from the same sample in a study of shared clonotypes between healthy human individuals. Libraries were prepared by immunoSEQ multiplex PCR; TCRdb keeps only in-frame clonotypes and omits some of them. The table has around 450,000 clones, 70% to 80% seen once. Sequenced: PBMCs. These receptors came from a woman between 40 and 50 years old in good health. Some clones in this sample may be carry-over from other donors' samples.

J is TRBJ1-3 and V is TRBV6-1, with 9 bases lining up with TRBD1. The CDR3 length is 17 residues. After removal of 3 bases from V and 3 bases from J, the junction contained 9 bases not matched to a gene. Per the germline V gene, CDR1 is MNHNS and CDR2 is SASEGT. The chain's CDR3 is CASSDFLTGGFGNTIYF. The CDR3 DNA reads as TGTGCCAGCAGTGACTTTTTGACAGGGGGATTTGGAAACACCATATATTTT.

This clone was recorded only once. The chain recombines TRBV18 with TRBJ1-3; 7 bases fit TRBD1. The CDR3 has 14 residues. Germline V gene data show CDR1 as KGHSH and CDR2 as LQKENI. J gave up 6 bases and V 1 base, and 3 bases lay outside the gene matches. The CDR3 loop is CASSPRQGVNTIYF. The CDR3 DNA sequence: TGTGCCAGCTCACCACGGCAGGGGGTAAACACCATATATTTT.

V and J are TRBV5-1 and TRBJ2-7, with 7 bases aligning to TRBD1. The germline V gene encodes CDR1 SGHRS and CDR2 YFSETQ. The CDR3 has 14 amino acids. The J segment lost 1 base and the V segment lost 1 base, leaving 2 bases of the junction unmatched. CDR3 DNA sequence: TGCGCCAGCAGCTTGCAGGGGGAATCCTACGAGCAGTACTTC. Protein sequence: CASSLQGESYEQYF.

The genes are TRBV25-1 and TRBJ2-1, with D possibly TRBD2 on 5 matching bases. The germline CDR1 and CDR2 sequences are MGHDK and SYGVNS. This CDR3 comprises 13 residues. Trimming left V 5 bases short and J 8 bases short, with 13 bases between. As DNA, the CDR3 is TGTGCCAGCAGTTTTAGCGAGTTAGATGAGCAGTTCTTC. It yields the protein CASSFSELDEQFF. Variable domain in full (rest from reference TRBV25-1 and TRBJ2-1): EADIYQTPRYLVIGTGKKITLECSQTMGHDKMYWYQQDPGMELHLIHYSYGVNSTEKGDLSSESTVSRIRTEHFPLTLESARPSHTSQYLCASSFSELDEQFFGPGTRLTVL.

V is TRBV5-1 and J is TRBJ1-1; D gene uncertain. Trimming left V 4 bases short and J 5 bases short, with 15 bases between. CDR3 length: 14 amino acids. The germline gives CDR1 SGHRS, CDR2 YFSETQ. The CDR3 loop reads CASSMGSTATEAFF. DNA for the CDR3: TGCGCCAGCAGCATGGGATCGACTGCGACTGAAGCTTTCTTT.

Comments on this clone: A far larger clone is just one base off, so this is likely a read error. V and J are TRBV6-4 and TRBJ1-5; D is undetermined. The germline V and J ends were trimmed by 2 bases and 0 bases, with 2 bases remaining between them. The CDR3 sequence is 13 residues long. CDR1 and CDR2 from the germline V gene are MRHNA and SNTAGT. The CDR3 bases are TGTGCCAGCAGTGACAATAGCAATCAGCCCCAGCATTTT. Translation gives CASSDNSNQPQHF.

The sample holds many counts of this clone. The CDR3 DNA reads as TGTGCCAGTAGTTGGGACGGACGGGCTGAAAAACTGTTTTTT. Protein product: CASSWDGRAEKLFF. The chain combines TRBV19 with TRBJ1-4; tentative D call: TRBD1 (5 bases). The CDR3 has 14 amino acids. Deletions cut 5 bases from V and 7 bases from J, with 14 bases between. Germline loops: CDR1 LNHDA, CDR2 SQIVND (reference sequence).

In its sample, this clone was seen once. The rearrangement joins TRBV19 to TRBJ1-4; D gene unclear. Deletions cut 5 bases from V and 5 bases from J, with 6 bases between. The length of the CDR3 is 12 residues. Germline assignment: CDR1 LNHDA and CDR2 SQIVND (reference sequence). CDR3 DNA: TGTGCCAGTAGTGATCGAAATGAAAAACTGTTTTTT. Translated: CASSDRNEKLFF.

The V gene is TRBV9, the J gene TRBJ2-7; 7 bases are a match to TRBD2. CDR3 size: 13 residues. From germline, CDR1 is SGDLS and CDR2 YYNGEE. Germline trimming cut 5 bases from V and 5 bases from J; bases unmatched to any gene: 7. CDR3 sequence: CASSKSGMNEQYF. CDR3 in DNA: TGTGCCAGCAGTAAGAGCGGGATGAACGAGCAGTACTTC.

CDR3: CASSRPPLQETQYF. The CDR3 nucleotides read TGTGCCAGCAGCCGTCCTCCCCTCCAAGAGACCCAGTACTTC. V and J are TRBV7-3 and TRBJ2-5, with no clear D. The CDR3 extends over 14 amino acids. V gave up 5 bases and J gave up 1 base, with 11 bases separating them. CDR1 and CDR2 from the germline V gene are SGHTA and FQGTGA.

This chain uses TRBV30 with TRBJ1-4; 7 bases are a match to TRBD1. Trimming took 6 bases from V and 8 from J; bases not matched to a gene: 6. This CDR3 has 12 amino acids. CDR1 and CDR2 from the germline V gene are GTSNPN and SVGIG (reference sequence). This CDR3 is CACHRGREKLFF. The CDR3 nucleotides read TGTGCCTGTCACAGGGGTAGGGAAAAACTGTTTTTT.

The rearrangement uses TRBV14 and TRBJ2-3; 11 bases are a match to TRBD2. Germline-derived CDR1 and CDR2 are SGHDN and FVKESK. This CDR3 comprises 20 residues. V dropped 0 bases and J dropped 4; count of bases not matched to a gene: 15. This CDR3 is CASSQDRGTSGPLGSDTQYF. The CDR3 DNA sequence: TGTGCCAGCAGCCAAGATCGGGGGACTAGCGGTCCCTTGGGGTCAGATACGCAGTATTTT.

The chain joins TRBV28 to TRBJ1-1; D is ambiguous. Trimming removed 6 bases from V and 0 bases from J, with 11 bases in between. The V gene's germline CDR1 is MDHEN and CDR2 SYDVKM. This CDR3 spans 14 amino acids. CDR3 sequence reads: CASSTQPLNTEAFF. DNA for the CDR3: TGTGCCAGCAGCACTCAGCCTCTGAACACTGAAGCTTTCTTT.

V is TRBV28 and J is TRBJ1-4; 7 positions match TRBD1. V was pared by 6 bases and J by 12 bases, with 7 bases of the junction left unmatched. The CDR3 covers 12 residues. CDR1 and CDR2 from the germline V gene are MDHEN and SYDVKM. CDR3 coding DNA: TGTGCCAGCAGACTTACTACAGGGGAACTGTTTTTT. Encoded protein: CASRLTTGELFF.

The chain combines TRBV27 with TRBJ2-7; TRBD2 matches 7 bases. This CDR3 spans 13 amino acids. The ends lost 5 bases at V and 2 bases at J; junction bases unmatched: 3. CDR1 is MNHEY, CDR2 SMNVEV, per germline (reference sequence). CDR3 DNA: TGTGCCAGCAGTCCTAGCGGTACCTACGAGCAGTACTTC. It is translated as CASSPSGTYEQYF.

V is TRBV11-2 and J is TRBJ2-7, with 8 positions matching TRBD2. Germline values: CDR1 SGHAT, CDR2 FQNNGV. This CDR3 is built from 15 residues. The V and J ends lost 5 bases and 4 bases, in that order; junction bases with no gene match: 10. This chain's CDR3 is CASSVSSGQGYEQYF. CDR3 bases: TGTGCCAGCAGCGTATCTAGCGGGCAAGGTTACGAGCAGTACTTC.

This clone ranks as medium-sized. The chain combines TRBV5-1 with TRBJ1-2; possibly TRBD1 for D (6 bases). The CDR3 runs 15 residues. With 5 bases removed from V and 8 bases from J, the gap between germline ends came to 22 bases. The germline V gene has CDR1 SGHRS and CDR2 YFSETQ. The CDR3 coding sequence is TGCGCCAGCAGTCCGTTGGGCGCAGGGGTTTACGGCTACACCTTC. Its protein is CASSPLGAGVYGYTF.

A few counts support this clone. This rearrangement joins TRBV30 to TRBJ2-7; D uncertain. The germline V and J ends were trimmed by 1 base and 7 bases, with 17 bases remaining between them. The CDR3 runs 14 residues. Per germline, CDR1 GTSNPN and CDR2 SVGIG (reference sequence). The CDR3 DNA sequence: TGTGCCTGGAGTGGAGTTTTGCCAAAAGGGGAGCAGTACTTC. Protein: CAWSGVLPKGEQYF. The full variable domain, its missing parts supplied by reference TRBV30 and TRBJ2-7, is SQTIHQWPATLVQPVGSPLSLECTVEGTSNPNLYWYRQAAGRGLQLLFYSVGIGQISSEVPQNLSASRPQDRQFILSSKKLLLSDSGFYLCAWSGVLPKGEQYFGPGTRLTVT.

The J gene is TRBJ1-1, the V gene TRBV7-8; 9 positions agree with TRBD1. This CDR3 region has 13 residues. Trimming removed 4 bases from V and 11 bases from J; junction bases left unmatched: 8. CDR1 is SGHVS and CDR2 is FQNEAQ in the germline V gene. In DNA, the CDR3 is TGTGCCAGCAGCTCCAACAGGGGGCTCGATGCTTTCTTT. Translating gives CASSSNRGLDAFF.

In the case of this clone: Different DNA sequences within this sample yield the same CDR3. V is TRBV7-2 and J is TRBJ2-3; D is perhaps TRBD2 (5 bases). The germline gives CDR1 SGHTA, CDR2 FQGNSA. The CDR3 has 14 amino acids. The ends were cut back, 1 base at V and 6 bases at J, with 11 bases in the middle. The CDR3 region has the DNA TGTGCCAGCAGCTTAGGCCTAGCTTCGGATACGCAGTATTTT. Translated: CASSLGLASDTQYF.